This is a list of T cell receptor beta chains from one sample in a study of cytomegalovirus exposure and HLA in healthy donors. Repertoires were generated with immunoSEQ multiplex PCR, while TCRdb's copy carries only in-frame clones and drops some. The data show around 93,000 clones, with 65% seen just once and about 5.5% held by the top ten. Source material: PBMCs. These receptors came from a boy aged 5-17 years in good health and CMV-seropositive. The CDR3 runs from the conserved cysteine through the conserved F or W. D genes are given only for firm matches. Size is stated for part of the rows, as once, few or many counts, or as a class when the clone is expanded.

>-|TRBJ1-1|TRBV6-1|-
TGTGCCGCACGGAAGGAGCGGATACAGTACACTGAAGCTTTCTTT
CAARKERIQYTEAFF
>-|TRBJ2-7|TRBV28|once
TGTGCCAGCAGCATCAGGGGCGACGAGCAGTACTTC
CASSIRGDEQYF
>TRBD1|TRBJ1-6|TRBV9|-
TGTGTCAGCAGCTCACAGGGGTTTGGATCACCCCTCCACTTT
CVSSSQGFGSPLHF
>TRBD2|TRBJ2-1|TRBV30|-
TGTGCCTGGAGCGGGAGGGGCCGATACAATGAGCAGTTCTTC
CAWSGRGRYNEQFF
>-|TRBJ1-2|TRBV9|-
TGTGCCAGCAGCGTAGGCCCATCAGGACTCTATGGCTACACCTTC
CASSVGPSGLYGYTF
>-|TRBJ2-7|TRBV7-9|few
TGTGCCAGCAGCGGAGCGGACTATACAGATTACGAGCAGTACTTC
CASSGADYTDYEQYF
>TRBD1|TRBJ1-2|TRBV29-1|few
TGCAGCGTCGGGACCTCCGGGACAGGGGATTTTAACTATGGCTACACCTTC
CSVGTSGTGDFNYGYTF
>TRBD1|TRBJ1-1|TRBV27|-
TGTGCCAGCAGTCCTCGGGACAGAAATAATATGAACACTGAAGCTTTCTTT
CASSPRDRNNMNTEAFF
>TRBD2|TRBJ2-3|TRBV4-3|-
TGCGCCAGCAGCCCGGTTAGCGGGAGGGTAGGAGATACGCAGTATTTT
CASSPVSGRVGDTQYF
>TRBD1|TRBJ2-2|TRBV6-5|-
TGTGCCAGCAGTCATGACAGGGGGAACACCGGGGAGCTGTTTTTT
CASSHDRGNTGELFF
>-|TRBJ1-1|TRBV9|-
TGTGCCAGCAGCTTCGGGACACTCCCTGGCACTGAAGCTTTCTTT
CASSFGTLPGTEAFF
>TRBD1|TRBJ1-5|TRBV12-5|-
TGTGCTAGCGGTCAACAGGGGTTCAATCAGCCCCAGCATTTT
CASGQQGFNQPQHF
>-|TRBJ2-7|TRBV28|few
TGTGCCAGCCAGAGGGCCGGGGAGCAGTACTTC
CASQRAGEQYF
>-|TRBJ1-1|TRBV30|once
TGTGCCTGGAGAGCCCTTCGAGAGACAATTATGAACACTGAAGCTTTCTTT
CAWRALRETIMNTEAFF
>-|TRBJ1-3|TRBV4-3|few
TGCGCCAGCAGCCAAGTCGGGGTAGGAACTGGAAACACCATATATTTT
CASSQVGVGTGNTIYF
>-|TRBJ2-3|TRBV5-6|-
TGTGCCAGCAGCCCGGCGGGCAGGAGCACAGATACGCAGTATTTT
CASSPAGRSTDTQYF
>TRBD1|TRBJ1-6|TRBV7-6|-
TGTGCCAGCAGCGCGACAGGGGCATATAATTCACCCCTCCACTTT
CASSATGAYNSPLHF
>TRBD2|TRBJ2-3|TRBV19|-
TGTGCCAGTAGCAAACTAGCGGGAGGGCGGGATCTCACAGATACGCAGTATTTT
CASSKLAGGRDLTDTQYF
>-|TRBJ2-7|TRBV5-1|-
TGCGCCAGCAGCCTGGCAGGGGGGATGTACGAGCAGTACTTC
CASSLAGGMYEQYF
>TRBD1|TRBJ2-7|TRBV9|-
TGTGCCAGCAGCGTAGAAGGGGGCGCCTACGAGCAGTACTTC
CASSVEGGAYEQYF
>-|TRBJ2-7|TRBV7-2|-
TGTGCCAGCAGCTTTGGGTCGGGAGTTTACGAGCAGTACTTC
CASSFGSGVYEQYF
>-|TRBJ1-1|TRBV21-1|-
TGTGCCAGCAGCAAAACCATTCTAGACACTGAAGCTTTCTTT
CASSKTILDTEAFF
>-|TRBJ2-1|TRBV4-3|-
TGCGCCAGCAGCCCCCGCGGAGGGGACTACAATGAGCAGTTCTTC
CASSPRGGDYNEQFF
>-|TRBJ2-3|TRBV7-8|-
TGTGCCAGCAGCTATAACACAGATACGCAGTATTTT
CASSYNTDTQYF